The subject of this entry is one T cell receptor beta chain. As originally analysed: Reference gene primer amplification gave estimated nucleated cell counts. Clones were read by immunoSEQ multiplex PCR, and TCRdb kept only the in-frame ones, dropping some. Clone size and the V and J calls come from that table; the DNA yielded D and trimming. This sample has roughly 120,000 clones, with about 85% found just once. The germline V gene has CDR1 MNHEY and CDR2 SMNVEV (reference sequence). The CDR3 extends over 14 amino acids. V trimming: 2 bases; J trimming: 5 bases; junction bases outside the gene matches: 5. The sample comes from a study of blood T cell repertoires in COVID-19. Study in general: Specimens from acute and convalescent COVID-19 originated in the United States, Italy and Spain.

The sequence was obtained from a human donor in a cohort sampled during active COVID-19. The sequencing input was peripheral blood. This chain uses TRBV27 with TRBJ2-7, with TRBD1 identical over 8 bases. The CDR3 here is CASSLSRGLHEQYF. CDR3 nucleotides: TGTGCCAGCAGTTTAAGCAGGGGGCTTCACGAGCAGTACTTC.